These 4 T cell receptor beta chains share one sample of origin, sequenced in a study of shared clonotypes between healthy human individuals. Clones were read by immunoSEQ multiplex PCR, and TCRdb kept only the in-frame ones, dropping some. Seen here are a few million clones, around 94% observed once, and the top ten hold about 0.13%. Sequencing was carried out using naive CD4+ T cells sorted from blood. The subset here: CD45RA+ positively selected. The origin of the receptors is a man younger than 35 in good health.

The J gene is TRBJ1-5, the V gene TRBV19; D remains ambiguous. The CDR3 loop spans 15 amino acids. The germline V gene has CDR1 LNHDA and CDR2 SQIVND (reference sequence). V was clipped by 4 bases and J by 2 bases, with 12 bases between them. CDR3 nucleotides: TGTGCCAGTAGTAGTCGGGGTGCGGGCAATCAGCCCCAGCATTTT. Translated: CASSSRGAGNQPQHF.

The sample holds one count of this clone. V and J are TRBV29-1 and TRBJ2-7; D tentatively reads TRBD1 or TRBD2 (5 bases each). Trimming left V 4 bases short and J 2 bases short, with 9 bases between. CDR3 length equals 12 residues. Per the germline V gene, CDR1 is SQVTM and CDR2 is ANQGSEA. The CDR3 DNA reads TGCAGCGTTGCCAGGGAGCCCTACGAGCAGTACTTC. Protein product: CSVAREPYEQYF.

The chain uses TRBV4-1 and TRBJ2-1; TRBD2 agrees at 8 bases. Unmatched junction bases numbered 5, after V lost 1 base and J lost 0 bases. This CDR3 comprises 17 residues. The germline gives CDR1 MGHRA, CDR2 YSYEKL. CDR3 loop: CASSQGRLAGSYNEQFF. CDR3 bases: TGCGCCAGCAGCCAAGGTCGCCTAGCGGGCTCCTACAATGAGCAGTTCTTC.

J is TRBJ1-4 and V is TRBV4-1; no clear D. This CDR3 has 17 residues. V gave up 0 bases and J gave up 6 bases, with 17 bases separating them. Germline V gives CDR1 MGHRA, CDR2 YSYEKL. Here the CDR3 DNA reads TGCGCCAGCAGCCAAGATCCTCGGGCCGGGGTTTATGAAAAACTGTTTTTT. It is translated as CASSQDPRAGVYEKLFF.